Described below is a single T cell receptor beta chain sequence and its context. No antigen is known for it. The sample comes from a study of cytomegalovirus exposure and HLA in healthy donors. Study-wide points: Later examination showed HLA-associated TCR beta chains had greater clonal expansion than equally common others.

13 Jbeta primers and 60 Vbeta primers were used for the PCR. Generated by immunoSEQ multiplex PCR, the TCRdb table keeps only in-frame clones and is missing some. This sample carries approximately 180,000 clones, roughly 90% of them seen once, and the ten largest clones take over 0.2%. Donors likely had unrecorded immune exposures despite being nominally healthy when sampled. The receptor comes from a girl less than two years old in good health and CMV-seronegative. The sample consisted of PBMCs.

Written as DNA, the CDR3 is TGTGCCAGTAGTATATCCAGGCTGACAGTAAACAATCAGCCCCAGCATTTT. Translated, it gives CASSISRLTVNNQPQHF. This chain connects TRBV19 to TRBJ1-5, with D possibly being TRBD1 (5 bases). The germline V and J ends were trimmed by 2 bases and 3 bases, with 17 bases remaining between them. The CDR3 runs to 17 residues. Germline values: CDR1 LNHDA, CDR2 SQIVND (reference sequence).